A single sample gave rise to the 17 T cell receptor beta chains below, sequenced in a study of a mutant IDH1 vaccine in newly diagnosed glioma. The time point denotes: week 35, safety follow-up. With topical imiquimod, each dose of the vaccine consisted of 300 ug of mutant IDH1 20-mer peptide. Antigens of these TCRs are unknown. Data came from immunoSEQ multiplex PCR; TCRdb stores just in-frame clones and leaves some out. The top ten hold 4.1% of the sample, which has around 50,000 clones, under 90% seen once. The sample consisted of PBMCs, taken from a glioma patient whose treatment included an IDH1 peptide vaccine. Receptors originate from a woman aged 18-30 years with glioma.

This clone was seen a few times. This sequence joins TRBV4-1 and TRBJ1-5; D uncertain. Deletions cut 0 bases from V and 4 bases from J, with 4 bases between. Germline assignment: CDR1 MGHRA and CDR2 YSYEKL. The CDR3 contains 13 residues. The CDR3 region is CASSQEVNQPQHF. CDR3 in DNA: TGCGCCAGCAGCCAAGAAGTAAATCAGCCCCAGCATTTT.

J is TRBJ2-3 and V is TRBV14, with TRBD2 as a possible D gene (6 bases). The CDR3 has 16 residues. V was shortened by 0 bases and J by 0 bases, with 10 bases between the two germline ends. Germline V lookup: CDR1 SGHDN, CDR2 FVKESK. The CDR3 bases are TGTGCCAGCAGCCAAGAGAGGGACTCTAGCACAGATACGCAGTATTTT. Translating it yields CASSQERDSSTDTQYF.

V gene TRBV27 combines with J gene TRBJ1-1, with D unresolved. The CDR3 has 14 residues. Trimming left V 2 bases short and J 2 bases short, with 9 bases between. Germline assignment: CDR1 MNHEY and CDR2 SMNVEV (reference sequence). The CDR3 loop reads CASSLRSTNTEAFF. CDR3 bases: TGTGCCAGCAGTTTACGGTCGACTAACACTGAAGCTTTCTTT.

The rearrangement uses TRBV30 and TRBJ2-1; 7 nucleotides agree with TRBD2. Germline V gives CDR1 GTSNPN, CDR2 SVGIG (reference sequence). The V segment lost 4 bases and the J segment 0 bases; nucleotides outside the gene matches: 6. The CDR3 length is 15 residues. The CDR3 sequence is CAWNRRGSSYNEQFF. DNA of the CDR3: TGTGCCTGGAATAGGCGGGGGAGCTCCTACAATGAGCAGTTCTTC.

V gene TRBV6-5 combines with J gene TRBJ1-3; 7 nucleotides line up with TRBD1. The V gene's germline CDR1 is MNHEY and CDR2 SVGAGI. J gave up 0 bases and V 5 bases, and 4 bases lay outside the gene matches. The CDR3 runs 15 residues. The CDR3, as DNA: TGTGCCAGCAGTGGACAGGCCCGCTCTGGAAACACCATATATTTT. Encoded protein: CASSGQARSGNTIYF.

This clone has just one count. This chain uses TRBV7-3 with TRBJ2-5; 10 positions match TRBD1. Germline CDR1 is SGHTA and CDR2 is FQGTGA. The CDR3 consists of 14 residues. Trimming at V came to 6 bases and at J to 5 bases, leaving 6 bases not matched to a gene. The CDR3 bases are TGTGCCAGCAGTTCCGGGACAGGGGTGGAGACCCAGTACTTC. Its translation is CASSSGTGVETQYF.

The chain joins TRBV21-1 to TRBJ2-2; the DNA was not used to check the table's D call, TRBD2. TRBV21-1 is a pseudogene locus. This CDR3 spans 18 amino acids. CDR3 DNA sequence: TGTGCCAGCAGCGCGAGGACTAGCGGGAGGAGGTGTACCGGGGAGCTGTTTTTT. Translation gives CASSARTSGRRCTGELFF.

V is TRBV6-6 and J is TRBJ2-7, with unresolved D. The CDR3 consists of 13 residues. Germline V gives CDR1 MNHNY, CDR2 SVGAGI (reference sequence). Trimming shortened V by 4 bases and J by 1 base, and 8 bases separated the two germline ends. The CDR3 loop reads CASSFLSSYEQYF. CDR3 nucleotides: TGTGCCAGCAGTTTTCTGAGTTCCTACGAGCAGTACTTC.

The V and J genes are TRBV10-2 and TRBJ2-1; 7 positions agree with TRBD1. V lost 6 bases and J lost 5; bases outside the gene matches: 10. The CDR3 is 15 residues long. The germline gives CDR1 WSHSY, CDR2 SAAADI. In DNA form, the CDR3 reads TGCGCCAGCAGCGATCCGGGACAGCCAAACAATGAGCAGTTCTTC. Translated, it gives CASSDPGQPNNEQFF.

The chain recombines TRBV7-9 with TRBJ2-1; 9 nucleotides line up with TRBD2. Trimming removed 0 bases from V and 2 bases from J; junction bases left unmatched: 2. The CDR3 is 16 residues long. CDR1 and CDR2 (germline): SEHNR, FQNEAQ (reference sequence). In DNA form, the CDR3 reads TGTGCCAGCAGCTTAGCGAGCGGGGGGACCTACAATGAGCAGTTCTTC. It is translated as CASSLASGGTYNEQFF.

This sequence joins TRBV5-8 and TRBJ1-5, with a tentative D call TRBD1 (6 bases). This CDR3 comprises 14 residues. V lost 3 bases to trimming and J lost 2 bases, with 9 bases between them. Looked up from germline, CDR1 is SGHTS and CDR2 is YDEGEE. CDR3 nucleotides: TGTGCCAGCAGCTCCAGGACAGGCAATCAGCCCCAGCATTTT. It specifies CASSSRTGNQPQHF.

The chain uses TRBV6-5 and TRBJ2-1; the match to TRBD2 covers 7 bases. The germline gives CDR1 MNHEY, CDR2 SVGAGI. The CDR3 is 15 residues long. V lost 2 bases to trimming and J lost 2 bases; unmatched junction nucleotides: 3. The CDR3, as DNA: TGTGCCAGCAGTTACGGGCTAGCGGCCTACAATGAGCAGTTCTTC. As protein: CASSYGLAAYNEQFF.

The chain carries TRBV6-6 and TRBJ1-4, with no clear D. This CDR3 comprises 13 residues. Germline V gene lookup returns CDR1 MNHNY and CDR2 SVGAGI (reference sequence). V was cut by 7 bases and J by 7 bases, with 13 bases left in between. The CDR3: CASTPGNVEKLFF. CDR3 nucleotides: TGTGCCAGCACGCCGGGGAACGTTGAAAAACTGTTTTTT.

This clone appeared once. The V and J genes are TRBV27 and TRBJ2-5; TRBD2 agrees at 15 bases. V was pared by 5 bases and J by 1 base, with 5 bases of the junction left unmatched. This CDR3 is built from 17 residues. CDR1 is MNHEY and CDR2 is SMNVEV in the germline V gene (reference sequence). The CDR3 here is CASSRTSGRVFQETQYF. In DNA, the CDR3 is TGTGCCAGCAGTCGGACTAGCGGGAGGGTCTTCCAAGAGACCCAGTACTTC.

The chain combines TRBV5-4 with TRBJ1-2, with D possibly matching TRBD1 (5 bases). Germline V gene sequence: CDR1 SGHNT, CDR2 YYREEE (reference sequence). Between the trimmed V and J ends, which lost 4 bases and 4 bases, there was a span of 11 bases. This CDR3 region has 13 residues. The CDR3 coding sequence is TGTGCCAGCAGCAGCAGCGGGGGCTATGGCTACACCTTC. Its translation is CASSSSGGYGYTF.

For the CDR3, the DNA is TGTGCCAGCAGCGTAGGGGACAGGGGCTTTAATGAGCAGTTCTTC. Amino acid sequence: CASSVGDRGFNEQFF. V is TRBV9 and J is TRBJ2-1; 10 bases match TRBD1. The CDR3 has 15 residues. V gave up 0 bases and J gave up 7 bases; unmatched junction bases: 4. CDR1 SGDLS and CDR2 YYNGEE come from the germline V gene.

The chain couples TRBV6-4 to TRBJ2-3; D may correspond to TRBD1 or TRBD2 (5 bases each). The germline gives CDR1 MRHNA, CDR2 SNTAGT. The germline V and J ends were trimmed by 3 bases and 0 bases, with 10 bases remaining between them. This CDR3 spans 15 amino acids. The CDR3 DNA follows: TGTGCCAGCAGTGAGGGACGGGCTAGCACAGATACGCAGTATTTT. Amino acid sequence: CASSEGRASTDTQYF.